At least ten counts were recorded for the clone carrying this T cell receptor (beta chain). Its target is unknown. The data were obtained in a study of early T cells in non-severe SARS-CoV-2 infection. Study information: RNA in bulk from unsorted whole blood was sequenced, and chains were unpaired. Study-wide points: There was a bias toward anti-spike CD8 responses in VDJdb matching, which missed private and CD4 specificities.

Attachment of unique molecular identifiers was made to individual cDNA molecules. TCRdb passed the 5' RACE reads through MiXCR, listing each CDR3 protein once. Of about 22,000 distinct CDR3 sequences in the sample, around 3.3% are singletons; the top ten hold around 5.4%. Germline V CDR1 and CDR2: KGHSH, LQKENI. V dropped 2 bases and J dropped 0 bases, with 3 bases sitting between them. The CDR3 runs to 13 residues. The sample taken for sequencing was whole blood. The genes are TRBV18 and TRBJ2-3, with unresolved D. This clonotype was sampled from an adult who was a healthcare worker with PCR-confirmed SARS-CoV-2 infection or an uninfected control (not recorded which). CDR3 coding DNA: TGTGCCAGCTCACCAGTCAGCACAGATACGCAGTATTTT. Translating gives CASSPVSTDTQYF.